At least ten counts were recorded for the clone carrying this T cell receptor beta chain. These data come from a study of T cells in Graves' hyperthyroidism and ophthalmopathy. This CDR3 spans 18 amino acids. J was trimmed by 6 bases and V by 6 bases; bases with no gene match: 19. Per germline, CDR1 MDHEN and CDR2 SYDVKM. The investigators amplified TCR beta CDR3 regions from RNA transcripts. A set of HTBI primers served as the primers for a first-round RT-PCR of the TCR CDR3. MiXCR, run by TCRdb on the multiplex PCR reads, gives a single entry per CDR3 protein. Of roughly 150,000 distinct CDR3 sequences listed, 9.4% were seen once; the top ten hold roughly a fifth.

The V and J genes are TRBV28 and TRBJ2-1, with TRBD1 identical over 8 bases. Sequencing input: blood. This receptor was obtained from a woman between 18 and 29 years old with Graves' hyperthyroidism that later progressed to Graves' ophthalmopathy. The CDR3 region is CASSKPVPPGGETNEQFF. The CDR3 nucleotides are TGTGCCAGCAGCAAGCCCGTACCCCCAGGGGGCGAGACCAATGAGCAGTTCTTC.